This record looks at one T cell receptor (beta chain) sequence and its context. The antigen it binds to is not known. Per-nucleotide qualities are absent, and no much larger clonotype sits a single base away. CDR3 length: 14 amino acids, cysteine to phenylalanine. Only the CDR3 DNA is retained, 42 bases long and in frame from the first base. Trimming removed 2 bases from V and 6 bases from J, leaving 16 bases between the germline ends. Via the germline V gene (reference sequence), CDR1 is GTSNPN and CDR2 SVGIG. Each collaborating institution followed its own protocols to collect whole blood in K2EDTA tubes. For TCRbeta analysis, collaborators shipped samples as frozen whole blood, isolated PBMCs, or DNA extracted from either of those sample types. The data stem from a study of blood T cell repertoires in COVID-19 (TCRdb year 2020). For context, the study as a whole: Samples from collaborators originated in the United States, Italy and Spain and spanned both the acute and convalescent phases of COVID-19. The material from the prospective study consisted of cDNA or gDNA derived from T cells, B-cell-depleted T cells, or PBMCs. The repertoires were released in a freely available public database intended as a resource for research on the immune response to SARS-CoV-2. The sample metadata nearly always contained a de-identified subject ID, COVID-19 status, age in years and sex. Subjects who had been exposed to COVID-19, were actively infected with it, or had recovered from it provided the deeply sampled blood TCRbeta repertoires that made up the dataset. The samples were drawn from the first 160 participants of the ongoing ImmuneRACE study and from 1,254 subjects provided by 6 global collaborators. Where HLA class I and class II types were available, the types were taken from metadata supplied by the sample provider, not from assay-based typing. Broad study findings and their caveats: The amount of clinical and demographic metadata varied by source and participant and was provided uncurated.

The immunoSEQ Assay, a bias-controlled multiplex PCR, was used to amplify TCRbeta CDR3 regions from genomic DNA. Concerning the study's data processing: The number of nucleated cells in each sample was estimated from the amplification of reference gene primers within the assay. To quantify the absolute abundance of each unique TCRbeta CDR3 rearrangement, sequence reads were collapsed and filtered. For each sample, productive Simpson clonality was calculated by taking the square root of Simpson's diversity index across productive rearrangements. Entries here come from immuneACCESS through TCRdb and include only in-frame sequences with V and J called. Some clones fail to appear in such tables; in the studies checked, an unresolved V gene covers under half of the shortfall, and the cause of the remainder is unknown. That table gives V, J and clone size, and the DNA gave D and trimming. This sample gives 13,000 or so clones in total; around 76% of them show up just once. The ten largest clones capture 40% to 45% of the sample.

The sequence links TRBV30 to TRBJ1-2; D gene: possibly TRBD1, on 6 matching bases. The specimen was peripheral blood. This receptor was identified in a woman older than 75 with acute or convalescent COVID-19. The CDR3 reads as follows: CAWSSQGRVDGYTF. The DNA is TGTGCCTGGAGTAGCCAGGGGAGGGTAGATGGCTACACCTTC.